The next 14 T cell receptor beta chains were all read from a single sample in a study of graft-versus-host responses after intestinal transplantation. The antigens these receptors bind are not known. Here immunoSEQ multiplex PCR was the method, and the copy in TCRdb shows in-frame clones only, minus some. The table records 80,000 to 95,000 clones, about 93% of them present only once. Sequencing used unstimulated CD8+ T cells sorted from spleen or lymph node cells, obtained before intestinal transplant. These receptors were obtained from a human donor who received an intestinal transplant.

The chain recombines TRBV7-9 with TRBJ1-1, with 9 bases matching TRBD1. The length of the CDR3 is 14 residues. J was trimmed by 6 bases and V by 3 bases; bases with no gene match: 5. Per germline, CDR1 SEHNR and CDR2 FQNEAQ (reference sequence). DNA of the CDR3: TGTGCCAGCAGCTTCGGGACAGGGCCCCCTGAAGCTTTCTTT. It encodes CASSFGTGPPEAFF. Drawing the rest from reference TRBV7-9 and TRBJ1-1, the complete variable domain is DTGVSQNPRHKITKRGQNVTFRCDPISEHNRLYWYRQTLGQGPEFLTYFQNEAQLEKSRLLSDRFSAERPKGSFSTLEIQRTEQGDSAMYLCASSFGTGPPEAFFGQGTRLTVV.

This chain connects TRBV5-8 to TRBJ1-1, with TRBD1 as a possible D gene (6 bases). The CDR3 consists of 15 residues. V shed 2 bases and J shed 0 bases, with 11 bases lying between them. Germline V gene lookup returns CDR1 SGHTS and CDR2 YDEGEE. The CDR3 nucleotides read TGTGCCAGCAGCTTCGGACAGATCATGAACACTGAAGCTTTCTTT. It encodes CASSFGQIMNTEAFF.

V usage is TRBV7-9 and J usage is TRBJ2-6; 7 bases map to TRBD2. The germline V gene encodes CDR1 SEHNR and CDR2 FQNEAQ (reference sequence). The CDR3 covers 19 residues. After removal of 5 bases from V and 0 bases from J, the junction contained 13 bases not matched to a gene. The CDR3 DNA sequence: TGTGCCAGCAGCCCGATACTAGCGCCTGCCTACTCTGGGGCCAACGTCCTGACTTTC. As protein: CASSPILAPAYSGANVLTF.

The chain is built from TRBV6-5 and TRBJ1-1; D call uncertain. Germline V gives CDR1 MNHEY, CDR2 SVGAGI. Trimming took 11 bases from V and 6 from J, leaving 19 bases between them. The CDR3 is 13 amino acids. The CDR3 DNA reads TGTGCCGGGCCGCGGGGTCCTGTCTCTGAAGCTTTCTTT. It encodes CAGPRGPVSEAFF.

The CDR3: CASSIDRNTEAFF. The CDR3 coding sequence is TGTGCCAGCAGCATAGACAGGAACACTGAAGCTTTCTTT. This chain joins TRBV5-4 and TRBJ1-1; a possible D gene is TRBD1 (5 bases). Germline CDR1 is SGHNT and CDR2 is YYREEE (reference sequence). Trimming removed 4 bases at V and 1 base at J, with 8 bases between. The CDR3 consists of 13 residues.

This clone was detected only once. V gene TRBV27 combines with J gene TRBJ1-2; D gene unclear. The CDR3 totals 14 residues. V was cut by 2 bases and J by 7 bases, with 14 bases left in between. The germline V gene has CDR1 MNHEY and CDR2 SMNVEV (reference sequence). The CDR3 DNA reads TGTGCCAGCAGTTTAGGGTCCCCCTCGGGTGGCTACACCTTC. Encoded protein: CASSLGSPSGGYTF.

The rearrangement joins TRBV27 to TRBJ2-7; 8 bases are a match to TRBD2. Germline trimming cut 2 bases from V and 6 bases from J; bases unmatched to any gene: 3. The CDR3 extends over 13 amino acids. Germline V gives CDR1 MNHEY, CDR2 SMNVEV (reference sequence). CDR3 nucleotides: TGTGCCAGCAGTTTACCGGGGGGGCCCGAGCAGTACTTC. It yields the protein CASSLPGGPEQYF.

This chain joins TRBV5-6 and TRBJ2-7; D perhaps matches TRBD2 (6 bases). Germline assignment: CDR1 SGHDT and CDR2 YYEEEE. This CDR3 has 14 residues. V was trimmed by 2 bases and J by 0 bases, leaving 9 bases between them. CDR3 protein: CASSFGGGSYEQYF. CDR3 nucleotides: TGTGCCAGCAGCTTCGGGGGTGGCTCCTACGAGCAGTACTTC.

CDR3 loop: CASSLAASPYNEQFF. CDR3 bases: TGCGCCAGCAGCCTCGCGGCTAGCCCCTACAATGAGCAGTTCTTC. The genes are TRBV4-3 and TRBJ2-1, with a tentative D call TRBD2 (5 bases). V was trimmed by 4 bases and J by 2 bases, leaving 12 bases between them. Germline V gene sequence: CDR1 LGHNA, CDR2 YSLEER. The CDR3 runs 15 residues.

J is TRBJ2-3 and V is TRBV5-1, with TRBD2 identical over 8 bases. V was clipped by 0 bases and J by 4 bases; unmatched bases: 7. This CDR3 has 16 amino acids. Germline-derived CDR1 and CDR2 are SGHRS and YFSETQ. CDR3 protein: CASSLERGFGSDTQYF. CDR3 in DNA: TGCGCCAGCAGCTTGGAGCGGGGGTTCGGGTCAGATACGCAGTATTTT.

The chain couples TRBV28 to TRBJ2-1, with a possible D match to TRBD2 (5 bases). The CDR3 is made up of 15 amino acids. V was shortened by 3 bases and J by 8 bases, with 17 bases between the two germline ends. Looked up from germline, CDR1 is MDHEN and CDR2 is SYDVKM. The CDR3: CASSFRTPLGHEQFF. The CDR3 DNA follows: TGTGCCAGCAGTTTTCGGACTCCCCTTGGCCATGAGCAGTTCTTC.

The chain is built from TRBV5-1 and TRBJ1-2, with TRBD1 matching 7 bases. Germline CDR1 reads SGHRS; CDR2 reads YFSETQ. The CDR3 consists of 16 residues. V gave up 4 bases and J gave up 0 bases; unmatched junction bases: 9. This CDR3 reads CASSQHKGAPNYGYTF. DNA of the CDR3: TGCGCCAGCAGCCAACATAAGGGGGCTCCTAACTATGGCTACACCTTC.

The rearrangement joins TRBV27 to TRBJ2-7; possibly TRBD1 for D (8 bases). CDR1 is MNHEY and CDR2 is SMNVEV in the germline V gene (reference sequence). V was trimmed by 8 bases and J by 6 bases, leaving 17 bases between them. The CDR3 is 13 amino acids. CDR3 nucleotide sequence: TGTGCCAGCGGACCTTACAGGGGGGGCGAGCAGTACTTC. Translated: CASGPYRGGEQYF.

The chain recombines TRBV4-3 with TRBJ1-1, with 9 nucleotides matching TRBD1. Per the germline V gene, CDR1 is LGHNA and CDR2 is YSLEER. This CDR3 has 14 residues. V gave up 7 bases and J gave up 4 bases; unmatched junction bases: 7. In DNA, the CDR3 is TGCGCCAGCAATTTAGGGACAGGGAGCACTGAAGCTTTCTTT. Protein product: CASNLGTGSTEAFF.